This TCR beta chain was recovered during a study of blood T cells in healthy people across ages (dated by TCRdb to about 2015). Broadly, across the study: Template switching captured roughly one uniquely barcoded TCR beta cDNA molecule per two T cells in model experiments. To avoid experimental bias, donors of different ages were randomly spread across the sequencing lanes. The study measured age-related changes in TCR beta repertoire diversity using deep sequencing normalized with unique cDNA molecular identifiers. Donors were grouped into four age groups: young (average approximately 16 years), middle-aged (39), aged (62) and long-lived (approximately 78). Two additional independent replicas of 1 million unique cDNA reads from the same blood draw were analyzed for two donors (one aged 18 to 30 and one aged 80 or older).

The investigation overall reported the following: As age increased, observed TCR beta diversity per million T cells dropped in a roughly linear way, and a significant reduction was already evident by age roughly 40. Compared with the aged group, the long-lived group had more naive CD4+ T cells, fewer expanded clones and increased TCR diversity, a pattern suggesting age selection. Because profiling used bulk unsorted PBMCs, naive and antigen-experienced compartments could not be compared conclusively. A strong correlation was found between observed TCR beta diversity and the percentage of naive T cells measured by flow cytometry. Estimates of total diversity based on one million sequenced T cells were regarded as lower bounds and as underestimates. The CMV infection status of donors was not known, potentially confounding age-related changes in expanded clonotypes.

About this clonotype itself: Its antigen specificity is not known. No per-base quality is available; no much larger clone lies one base away.

From its cysteine to its phenylalanine, the CDR3 spans 16 amino acids. The DNA shown is the 48-base CDR3, in frame from base 1. V has 2 bases trimmed and J has 6 bases trimmed; junction bases matching no gene number 12. Taken from the germline V gene, the CDR1 and CDR2 loops are LGHNA and YNFKEQ. The library was prepared using 5' RACE. The listed sequencing device is Illumina HiSeq 2500. A second about 6 to 11 cycle PCR used a sample-barcoded 5' primer and a J-beta primer mix. Each TCR beta cDNA molecule received a unique molecular identifier from a template-switch 5' adaptor carrying 12 random nucleotides. At least 3 million CDR3-containing paired-end reads were obtained from each sample. All of the RNA was converted into first-strand cDNA using the Mint cDNA synthesis kit, with a TRBC-specific oligonucleotide serving as the primer. After uracil-DNA glycosylase treatment, a first 18-cycle PCR used universal primers M1SS and BC2_uni_R on all cDNA. The published analysis was carried out like this. Normalization of each sample was performed by random selection of 1 million high-quality reads, each carrying a distinct molecular identifier. Reads sharing molecular identifiers were discarded rather than binned into consensus sequences. MiTCR, run with a Q25 quality threshold and the strictest error-elimination algorithm, handled CDR3 identification, clonotype clustering and error correction. A nonparametric unseen species model using Euler transformation provided a lower-bound estimate of total TCR beta diversity. The raw public reads went through TCRdb reprocessing: fastp at Q25, MiXCR clone calling, in-frame beta chains kept. A single entry per CDR3 protein holds the most common genes and DNA from its merged rows. TCRdb's processing, not the authors' own work, is the source of the V and J calls. This sample holds 650,000 to 900,000 distinct CDR3 sequences; approximately 65% were observed only once. The biggest ten clones account for roughly 25% of the sample.

Systemically healthy Caucasian individuals from Russia, 39 in total and aged about 6 to 90 years, were included as donors. Each donor gave 8 to 10 milliliters of peripheral blood, drawn into EDTA-treated Vacutainer tubes. Ficoll-Paque density-gradient centrifugation was used to isolate PBMCs, with at least 6 million obtained per sample. Trizol reagent was used to extract total RNA from the PBMCs, yielding at least 6 micrograms per sample. For every donor, flow cytometry on a PBMC aliquot measured the percentage of naive CD45RAhigh/CD27high T cells. Recombination joined TRBV4-2 with TRBJ1-2; TRBD1 matches 7 bases in the middle. This TCR was sampled from a man aged 25 to 40 in good health. Specimen: blood. CDR3 region: CASSQTLVRGLNGYTF. The nucleotides read TGTGCCAGCAGCCAAACGCTCGTTAGGGGGCTAAATGGCTACACCTTC.